Detailed here is one T cell receptor beta chain. What it binds is unknown. The data were obtained in a study of cytomegalovirus exposure and HLA in healthy donors. Study results and limitations: An analysis that was carried out later associated 16,951 TCR beta sequences with HLA alleles at 0.05 false discovery rate.

PCR used 60 Vbeta primers and 13 Jbeta primers. The protocol was immunoSEQ multiplex PCR, while the TCRdb copy is restricted to in-frame clones and leaves out a portion. The sample contains about 200,000 clones, roughly 80% of which appear only once. V lost 7 bases, J lost 6 bases, and 10 bases stayed unmatched. There are 15 residues in the CDR3. Looked up from germline, CDR1 is MNHEY and CDR2 is SMNVEV (reference sequence). This sequence originates from a male donor in good health and CMV-seronegative. Sequencing was performed on PBMCs. The rearrangement uses TRBV27 and TRBJ2-1; 9 bases map to TRBD2. The CDR3 sequence is CASTVRGGRANEQFF. Written as DNA, the CDR3 is TGTGCCAGCACTGTACGAGGCGGGAGGGCCAATGAGCAGTTCTTC.